The 14 T cell receptor beta chains below were found in one sample sequenced in a study of blood T cells in healthy people across ages. PCR was performed a second time for roughly 7 to 12 cycles using a sample-barcoded 5' primer and a J-beta primer mix. MiXCR, applied by TCRdb to the 5' RACE reads, yields one record per CDR3 protein. There are roughly 1.7 million distinct CDR3 sequences in the sample; around 36% occur only once, and 11% lies in the top ten. The source material was blood. The source is a woman aged 30 to 39 in good health.

The chain links TRBV25-1 to TRBJ2-2, with D uncertain. Germline V gene lookup returns CDR1 MGHDK and CDR2 SYGVNS. V lost 1 base, J lost 4 bases, and 10 bases lay in between. This CDR3 has 15 amino acids. In DNA form, the CDR3 reads TGTGCCAGCAGTGAATCGGTCCCGACCACCGGGGAGCTGTTTTTT. It codes for CASSESVPTTGELFF.

As regards this clonotype: At one end, the junction sequence differs from germline, possibly due to a read error. Here the CDR3 DNA reads TGCGCCAGCAGTGAGTCTAGCGGACCCTACAATAAGCAGTTCTTC. Its protein is CASSESSGPYNKQFF. The chain recombines TRBV10-1 with TRBJ2-1; weak D call: TRBD2 (6 bases). Germline CDR1 reads WNHNN; CDR2 reads SYGVQD (reference sequence). The CDR3 has 15 amino acids.

Concerning this clonotype itself: Being one base from a much bigger clone, this may be a read error. The chain links TRBV4-1 to TRBJ2-7; D is ambiguous. The CDR3 spans 15 residues. The germline CDR1 and CDR2 sequences are MGHRA and YSYEKL. The CDR3 DNA reads TGCGCCGGCAGCCAAGAATCAGAACTCTCCTACGAGCAGTACTTC. Protein product: CAGSQESELSYEQYF.

The chain combines TRBV27 with TRBJ2-7; TRBD2 aligns across 12 bases. Trimming took 5 bases from V and 10 from J; bases not matched to a gene: 12. Per germline, CDR1 MNHEY and CDR2 SMNVEV (reference sequence). The CDR3 covers 15 residues. The CDR3 region is CASSPGLAGFEAQYF. CDR3 sequence (DNA): TGTGCCAGCAGTCCTGGACTAGCGGGATTCGAGGCCCAGTACTTC.

This clonotype has more than one count but fewer than ten. V usage is TRBV3-1 and J usage is TRBJ1-5; D gene unclear. CDR1 is LGHDT and CDR2 is YNNKEL in the germline V gene (reference sequence). CDR3 length: 14 residues. Trimming left V 4 bases short and J 7 bases short, with 14 bases between. The CDR3 region has the DNA TGTGCCAGCAGCCGCTCCGTAGGTCAACAGCCCCAGCATTTT. It specifies CASSRSVGQQPQHF.

This chain connects TRBV20-1 to TRBJ2-7; maybe TRBD1 (6 bases). The germline V and J ends were trimmed by 0 bases and 0 bases, with 12 bases remaining between them. Germline-derived CDR1 and CDR2 are DFQATT and SNEGSKA (reference sequence). This CDR3 comprises 15 residues. This CDR3 reads CSARDRTVSSYEQYF. The CDR3 nucleotides are TGCAGTGCTAGAGACAGGACAGTTAGCTCCTACGAGCAGTACTTC.

The V gene is TRBV28, the J gene TRBJ2-4; D may match TRBD1 or TRBD2 (5 bases each). This CDR3 has 16 amino acids. Germline loops: CDR1 MDHEN, CDR2 SYDVKM. Trimming removed 7 bases from V and 3 bases from J, with 19 bases in between. The CDR3 region has the DNA TGTGCCAGCATGCAACAGGCAGCGGATGACAAAAACATTCAGTACTTC. The encoded protein is CASMQQAADDKNIQYF.

This clonotype has just a few counts. The chain joins TRBV27 to TRBJ2-6; D unclear. The germline V gene encodes CDR1 MNHEY and CDR2 SMNVEV (reference sequence). This CDR3 comprises 15 residues. The V gene lost 4 bases and the J gene lost 0 bases, with 7 bases spanning the gap. CDR3 residues: CASSSRHSGANVLTF. DNA of the CDR3: TGTGCCAGCAGTTCGAGACACTCTGGGGCCAACGTCCTGACTTTC.

This clonotype occurred a few times. The chain is built from TRBV15 and TRBJ2-3, with D perhaps matching TRBD2 (6 bases). In germline, CDR1 is LNHNV, CDR2 YYDKDF (reference sequence). Deletions cut 4 bases from V and 9 bases from J, with 14 bases between. The CDR3 totals 13 residues. The CDR3 bases are TGTGCCACCAGCACCCCGGGGGAGGAAACGCAGTATTTT. As protein: CATSTPGEETQYF.

This clonotype appeared a few times. V usage is TRBV18 and J usage is TRBJ2-5, with D perhaps matching TRBD2 (6 bases). Germline values: CDR1 KGHSH, CDR2 LQKENI. The CDR3 is made up of 15 amino acids. Trimming stripped 5 bases from V and 2 bases from J, with 15 bases between. CDR3 region: CASSTQGLQQETQYF. For the CDR3, the DNA is TGTGCCAGCTCAACTCAAGGACTACAACAAGAGACCCAGTACTTC.

This clonotype was seen at least ten times. This chain joins TRBV7-2 and TRBJ2-2; 8 nucleotides match TRBD2. Germline lookup yields CDR1 SGHTA and CDR2 FQGNSA. V lost 1 base to trimming and J lost 7 bases; unmatched junction nucleotides: 5. The CDR3 runs to 15 residues. The CDR3 region is CASSLVLADHGELFF. The DNA for the CDR3 is TGTGCCAGCAGCTTAGTACTAGCGGACCACGGGGAGCTGTTTTTT.

The chain joins TRBV20-1 to TRBJ1-1; the D gene is possibly TRBD1 (6 bases). CDR1 DFQATT and CDR2 SNEGSKA come from the germline V gene (reference sequence). CDR3 size: 14 residues. V was shortened by 6 bases and J by 1 base, with 15 bases between the two germline ends. The CDR3 reads CSAPDRRKNTEAFF. The CDR3, as DNA: TGCAGTGCACCCGACAGGCGGAAGAACACTGAAGCTTTCTTT.

The chain recombines TRBV12-3 or TRBV12-4 with TRBJ2-1, with a weak D call TRBD2 (6 bases). The V end was cut by 8 bases, the J end by 10 bases, with 15 bases between. CDR3 size: 12 residues. In DNA, the CDR3 is TGTGCCAGCTTAGCAACTAGCAAGGAGCAGTTCTTC. As protein: CASLATSKEQFF.

This chain uses TRBV27 with TRBJ2-3; D might be TRBD1 or TRBD2, each matching 5 bases. The CDR3 contains 15 residues. Trimming shortened V by 3 bases and J by 1 base, and 11 bases separated the two germline ends. Germline loops: CDR1 MNHEY, CDR2 SMNVEV (reference sequence). CDR3 sequence (DNA): TGTGCCAGCAGTTTCCGGGACGGCCGCACAGATACGCAGTATTTT. This translates into CASSFRDGRTDTQYF.